Presented here are 24 T cell receptor beta chains from one specimen sequenced in a study of shared clonotypes between healthy human individuals. Sequencing was performed with immunoSEQ multiplex PCR; in TCRdb, only in-frame clones are kept and a portion is missing. There are approximately 2.5 million clones in the sample; just over 90% occur only once, and more than 0.12% lies in the top ten. Sequencing was done on a sample of naive CD4+ T cells sorted from blood. The subset: CD45RA+ positively selected. The source of these receptors is a man in his late teens or twenties in good health.

Points on this clone: Other nucleotide sequences in the sample specify the same CDR3. This sequence joins TRBV5-1 and TRBJ2-5, with a possible D match to TRBD2 (6 bases). V lost 2 bases and J lost 4, with 12 bases in between. From germline, CDR1 is SGHRS and CDR2 YFSETQ. The CDR3 is 14 residues long. CDR3 coding DNA: TGCGCCAGCAGCTTAGGAGGGCTCGGAGAGACCCAGTACTTC. Amino acids: CASSLGGLGETQYF.

This chain joins TRBV11-2 and TRBJ1-2; 8 nucleotides line up with TRBD1. Germline V gene data show CDR1 as SGHAT and CDR2 as FQNNGV. This CDR3 has 15 amino acids. V shed 0 bases and J 8 bases; nucleotides not matched to a gene: 8. CDR3 region: CASSLERTGREGYTF. CDR3 coding DNA: TGTGCCAGCAGCTTAGAAAGGACAGGGCGCGAGGGCTACACCTTC.

This chain links TRBV5-1 with TRBJ2-7; no firm D call. CDR1 and CDR2 from the germline V gene are SGHRS and YFSETQ. V was shortened by 3 bases and J by 2 bases, with 15 bases between the two germline ends. The CDR3 spans 15 residues. DNA of the CDR3: TGCGCCAGCAGCTCAAACTCCGGGTCTACCTACGAGCAGTACTTC. Its translation is CASSSNSGSTYEQYF.

A note on this clone: The germline gene is not matched at one end of the junction; a read error may be the cause. The rearrangement links TRBV10-2 to TRBJ2-2, with 11 bases that match TRBD2. The CDR3 spans 15 residues. Germline assignment: CDR1 WSHSY and CDR2 SAAADI. This chain's CDR3 is CASRPSGGNSGELFF. The CDR3 DNA sequence: TGCGCCAGCAGACCTAGCGGGGGGAACTCCGGGGAGCTGTTTTTT.

The V gene is TRBV5-1, the J gene TRBJ2-2, with D possibly being TRBD2 (5 bases). Germline V CDR1 and CDR2: SGHRS, YFSETQ. The CDR3 runs 15 residues. V was pared by 1 base and J by 5 bases, with 12 bases between. The CDR3 sequence: CASSLKDPGTGELFF. CDR3 DNA sequence: TGCGCCAGCAGCTTGAAGGATCCGGGGACCGGGGAGCTGTTTTTT. The variable domain in full, with the rest retrieved from reference TRBV5-1 and TRBJ2-2, is KAGVTQTPRYLIKTRGQQVTLSCSPISGHRSVSWYQQTPGQGLQFLFEYFSETQRNKGNFPGRFSGRQFSNSRSEMNVSTLELGDSALYLCASSLKDPGTGELFFGEGSRLTVL.

V usage is TRBV19 and J usage is TRBJ1-2, with unresolved D. V gave up 4 bases and J gave up 9 bases, with 15 bases separating them. CDR1 and CDR2 from the germline V gene are LNHDA and SQIVND (reference sequence). This CDR3 is 13 amino acids long. CDR3 in DNA: TGTGCCAGTAGTACCCCCTCTCCTCCCCGCTACACCTTC. It specifies CASSTPSPPRYTF.

The gene calls are TRBV7-2 and TRBJ1-5; D remains unclear. The CDR3 runs to 16 residues. Germline CDR1 SGHTA, CDR2 FQGNSA. V shed 6 bases and J shed 0 bases, with 15 bases lying between them. Here the CDR3 reads CASSPGALYSNQPQHF. The CDR3 DNA follows: TGTGCCAGCAGTCCGGGAGCCTTATATAGCAATCAGCCCCAGCATTTT.

The DNA for the CDR3 is TGTGCCAGCAGTTACTCGGGGACTAGCGGAGACTACGAGCAGTACTTC. This encodes CASSYSGTSGDYEQYF. V is TRBV6-6 and J is TRBJ2-7, with TRBD2 matching over 11 bases. CDR3 length: 16 residues. Germline V gene data show CDR1 as MNHNY and CDR2 as SVGAGI (reference sequence). V lost 0 bases and J lost 3; bases outside the gene matches: 4.

The chain recombines TRBV11-2 with TRBJ2-5; TRBD1 is a possible D gene (6 bases). Germline CDR1 is SGHAT and CDR2 is FQNNGV. This CDR3 is built from 15 residues. Trimming shortened V by 5 bases and J by 3 bases, and 16 bases separated the two germline ends. CDR3 protein: CASSTRQASKETQYF. CDR3 nucleotides: TGTGCCAGCAGCACTCGACAGGCGTCTAAAGAGACCCAGTACTTC.

The J gene is TRBJ1-1, the V gene TRBV30; D is possibly TRBD1 (6 bases). Germline V gene lookup returns CDR1 GTSNPN and CDR2 SVGIG (reference sequence). The CDR3 has 15 residues. V lost 3 bases, J lost 0 bases, and 14 bases lay in between. The CDR3 nucleotides are TGTGCCTGGAGCGCCTCGGACAGATTGAACACTGAAGCTTTCTTT. Translating gives CAWSASDRLNTEAFF.

This clone was observed a handful of times. The rearrangement joins TRBV30 to TRBJ1-5; D remains unclear. Germline values: CDR1 GTSNPN, CDR2 SVGIG (reference sequence). The CDR3 has 15 amino acids. The V and J ends lost 1 base and 1 base respectively, with 11 bases between them. CDR3 DNA: TGTGCCTGGAGTGGGATTAAGGGCAGCAATCAGCCCCAGCATTTT. This codes for CAWSGIKGSNQPQHF.

This clone has a single count. The V gene is TRBV11-2, the J gene TRBJ2-7; no clear D. Germline loops: CDR1 SGHAT, CDR2 FQNNGV. Trimming removed 1 base at V and 2 bases at J, with 9 bases between. The CDR3 loop spans 14 amino acids. The CDR3 nucleotides read TGTGCCAGCAGCTTAGCTCAAACCCCCTACGAGCAGTACTTC. Translating gives CASSLAQTPYEQYF. Full variable domain (outside the CDR3, taken from reference TRBV11-2 and TRBJ2-7): EAGVAQSPRYKIIEKRQSVAFWCNPISGHATLYWYQQILGQGPKLLIQFQNNGVVDDSQLPKDRFSAERLKGVDSTLKIQPAKLEDSAVYLCASSLAQTPYEQYFGPGTRLTVT.

V gene TRBV5-1 combines with J gene TRBJ2-1, with D tentatively TRBD2 (5 bases). The length of the CDR3 is 12 residues. V dropped 2 bases and J dropped 8 bases, with 8 bases sitting between them. CDR1 SGHRS and CDR2 YFSETQ come from the germline V gene. The CDR3: CASSFALDEQFF. The DNA for the CDR3 is TGCGCCAGCAGCTTCGCACTAGATGAGCAGTTCTTC.

The chain joins TRBV14 to TRBJ1-1; TRBD1 matches 8 bases. The CDR3 covers 13 residues. Germline V lookup: CDR1 SGHDN, CDR2 FVKESK. Losses at the gene ends were 4 bases for V and 11 bases for J; bases not matched to a gene: 9. CDR3 loop: CASSPRQGRRAFF. In nucleotides, the CDR3 is TGTGCCAGCAGCCCACGACAGGGGCGCCGGGCTTTCTTT.

Concerning this clone: The junction does not match germline at one end; this may be a read error. The chain employs TRBV18 and TRBJ2-7, with a weak D call TRBD1 (6 bases). The CDR3 is 11 residues long. Per the germline V gene, CDR1 is KGHSH and CDR2 is LQKENI. Here the CDR3 DNA reads TGTGCCAGCTCAGCACAGGGAATGGTACAATTC. Protein: CASSAQGMVQF.

The CDR3 loop reads CASSPRTSGGSYEQYF. DNA of the CDR3: TGTGCCAGCAGCCCTCGGACTAGCGGGGGCTCCTACGAGCAGTACTTC. The V gene is TRBV4-2, the J gene TRBJ2-7; 13 positions agree with TRBD2. V was clipped by 4 bases and J by 0 bases; unmatched bases: 3. The CDR3 extends over 16 amino acids. Germline-derived CDR1 and CDR2 are LGHNA and YNFKEQ.

This clone was observed a single time. CDR3 coding DNA: TGCACCAGCAGCCAAGAAGTCCGCGGGAGGGATTCCTACAATGAGCAGTTCTTC. Translating it yields CTSSQEVRGRDSYNEQFF. The chain employs TRBV1 and TRBJ2-1; TRBD2 is the table's D call and was not checked against the DNA. TRBV1 is a listed pseudogene. This CDR3 is 18 amino acids long.

This clone was detected once. The V gene is TRBV7-2, the J gene TRBJ2-1; no firm D call. The V end was cut by 5 bases, the J end by 10 bases, with 12 bases between. The CDR3 is 12 residues long. CDR1 SGHTA and CDR2 FQGNSA come from the germline V gene. CDR3 nucleotides: TGTGCCAGCAGCCAACCCTCTCGGGAGCAGTTCTTC. Its translation: CASSQPSREQFF.

DNA of the CDR3: TGTGCCAGCAGCTTAGATCCCAGCTATAATTCACCCCTCCACTTT. It specifies CASSLDPSYNSPLHF. The chain joins TRBV7-6 to TRBJ1-6; D is unresolved. The CDR3 consists of 15 residues. Germline loops: CDR1 SGHVS, CDR2 FNYEAQ. The V and J ends lost 1 base and 3 bases respectively, with 7 bases between them.

This clone occurred a few times. The chain recombines TRBV5-3 with TRBJ1-5; D unresolved. TRBV5-3 is flagged as an ORF with uncertain function. CDR3 length: 14 residues. V was trimmed by 0 bases and J by 7 bases, leaving 11 bases between them. CDR3 bases: TGTGCCAGAAGCTTGGAGGTGGGCGGGCAGCCCCAGCATTTT. Encoded protein: CARSLEVGGQPQHF.

CDR3 loop: CASSQPGQGTEAFF. CDR3 DNA: TGCGCCAGCAGCCAACCCGGACAGGGCACTGAAGCTTTCTTT. The rearrangement joins TRBV4-1 to TRBJ1-1; 8 nucleotides agree with TRBD1. The V segment lost 2 bases and the J segment 4 bases; nucleotides outside the gene matches: 3. The germline V gene has CDR1 MGHRA and CDR2 YSYEKL. This CDR3 has 14 residues.

The chain recombines TRBV28 with TRBJ1-1; 7 bases are shared with TRBD1. The CDR3 is made up of 14 amino acids. Germline V CDR1 and CDR2: MDHEN, SYDVKM. J was trimmed by 4 bases and V by 6 bases; bases with no gene match: 8. This chain's CDR3 is CASRPTGASTEAFF. In DNA, the CDR3 is TGTGCCAGCAGGCCCACAGGGGCCAGCACTGAAGCTTTCTTT.

The chain links TRBV5-4 to TRBJ1-1; no reliable D call. In germline, CDR1 is SGHNT, CDR2 YYREEE (reference sequence). The germline V and J ends were trimmed by 0 bases and 1 base, with 13 bases remaining between them. This CDR3 is built from 16 residues. CDR3 in DNA: TGTGCCAGCAGCTTGGTTGGGGTCACCGCGAACACTGAAGCTTTCTTT. Encoded protein: CASSLVGVTANTEAFF.

The V call is TRBV5-6, the J call TRBJ2-5; D is possibly TRBD2 (6 bases). Germline CDR1 SGHDT, CDR2 YYEEEE. The ends were cut back, 2 bases at V and 2 bases at J, with 13 bases in the middle. The CDR3 extends over 15 amino acids. This chain's CDR3 is CASSLSGSFQETQYF. The CDR3 region has the DNA TGTGCCAGCAGCTTATCCGGGAGCTTTCAAGAGACCCAGTACTTC.